Listed below are T cell receptor beta chains from one sample, sequenced in a study of T cell changes during pregnancy in multiple sclerosis. This table comes from immunoSEQ multiplex PCR, and its TCRdb copy is limited to in-frame clones, with some not included. This table holds roughly 93,000 clones, over 80% found once. Sequences were derived from peripheral blood, sampled after pregnancy. The source is a female donor with multiple sclerosis, enrolled in a pregnancy study. CDR3s include the opening cysteine and the closing phenylalanine or tryptophan. The D gene is left open where the match is weak. Clone size is given for some rows only: seen once, a few or many times, or a class if the clone is expanded.

D gene	J gene	V gene	clone size	CDR3 DNA	CDR3 protein
TRBD1	TRBJ1-1	TRBV2	NA	TGTGCCAGCAGCGGGGACAGGGAGGGCACTGAAGCTTTCTTT	CASSGDREGTEAFF
TRBD2	TRBJ2-1	TRBV2	NA	TGTGCCGCGACCCTTGGCGGGAGTGAGGGCAATGAGCAGTTCTTC	CAATLGGSEGNEQFF
NA	TRBJ1-2	TRBV7-9	NA	TGTGCCAGCAGCCGAGACAGTTTCTATGGCTACACCTTC	CASSRDSFYGYTF
TRBD2	TRBJ2-3	TRBV5-6	NA	TGTGCCAGCAGCTTGGCCGGGAGCGGGGGTAGCACAGATACGCAGTATTTT	CASSLAGSGGSTDTQYF
TRBD2	TRBJ2-2	TRBV7-9	NA	TGTGCCAGCAGCTCACAGGAGGGACTAGCGGCAACCGGGGAGCTGTTTTTT	CASSSQEGLAATGELFF
NA	TRBJ2-2	TRBV9	NA	TGTGCCAGCAGCGTAGGCTCCCCCACAGGGTTGCGTACCGGGGAGCTGTTTTTT	CASSVGSPTGLRTGELFF
NA	TRBJ1-2	TRBV5-1	NA	TGCGCCAGCAGCTTGTCACCCGCGGATGGCTACACCTTC	CASSLSPADGYTF
NA	TRBJ1-2	TRBV6-5	NA	TGTGCCAGCAGTTACGGGACATCCTTCTATGGCTACACCTTC	CASSYGTSFYGYTF
NA	TRBJ2-7	TRBV5-6	NA	TGTGCCAGCAGCCAATACTTCTACGAGCAGTACTTC	CASSQYFYEQYF
NA	TRBJ2-3	TRBV6-1	NA	TGTGCCAGCAGTGAAGGGGACATTTCGAGGACGCAGTATTTT	CASSEGDISRTQYF
TRBD2	TRBJ2-2	TRBV27	NA	TGTGCCAGCAGTTTGGGTGTAGGACTAGCGGGGGATACGAACACCGGGGAGCTGTTTTTT	CASSLGVGLAGDTNTGELFF
TRBD1	TRBJ1-5	TRBV6-1	few	TGTGCCAGCAGTGAAGTCGGGACAGGGAATCAGCCCCAGCATTTT	CASSEVGTGNQPQHF
TRBD1	TRBJ1-2	TRBV5-1	NA	TGCGCCAGCAGCTTGGAGGGACAGGGGGGTGGCTACACCTTC	CASSLEGQGGGYTF
TRBD1	TRBJ1-2	TRBV19	NA	TGTGCCAGTAGTCAGGGGGCCCTTAAGCCCTATGGCTACACCTTC	CASSQGALKPYGYTF
NA	TRBJ2-1	TRBV5-6	NA	TGTGCCAGCAGCCCGGACAGTGCCTACAATGAGCAGTTCTTC	CASSPDSAYNEQFF
NA	TRBJ2-7	TRBV10-2	NA	TGCGCCAGCAGTGAGGCGAACTACGAGCAGTACTTC	CASSEANYEQYF
NA	TRBJ1-2	TRBV6-5	NA	TGTGCCAGCAGTTACTCGAACCAGGGAAGAGGCTACACCTTC	CASSYSNQGRGYTF
NA	TRBJ1-5	TRBV27	NA	TGTGCCAGCAGTTTATCAATGTACGCTACCGTCAATCAGCCCCAGCATTTT	CASSLSMYATVNQPQHF
NA	TRBJ2-1	TRBV5-5	NA	TGTGCCAGCAGCTTGGACAAAACCCATGAGCAGTTCTTC	CASSLDKTHEQFF
TRBD1	TRBJ1-2	TRBV2	NA	TGTGCCAGCAGGCCCGGGACAGGGACCTATGGCTACACCTTC	CASRPGTGTYGYTF
NA	TRBJ1-1	TRBV4-2	NA	TGTGCCAGCAGCCAAGTTGCCGGGGTACCGAACACTGAAGCTTTCTTT	CASSQVAGVPNTEAFF
NA	TRBJ2-7	TRBV5-5	NA	TGTGCCAGCAGCGAAACCCCCACTCGAAAGACCTACGAGCAGTACTTC	CASSETPTRKTYEQYF
TRBD2	TRBJ2-7	TRBV2	NA	TGTGCCAGCAGGACGACTAGCGGTACCCACAGCTCCTACGAGCAGTACTTC	CASRTTSGTHSSYEQYF